This TCR beta chain emerged from a study of T cells in localized non-small cell lung cancer. On this clone: Its cognate antigen is unknown.

Repertoires were generated with immunoSEQ multiplex PCR, while TCRdb's copy carries only in-frame clones and drops some. The repertoire consists of 70,000 or so clones, with approximately 84% occurring once and the leading ten covering approximately 1.2%. Study-level results: The appearance of a median approximately 60 of the top 100 tumor clones was seen in adjacent lung.

This receptor was obtained from a female donor older than 55 with stage I lung adenocarcinoma. The source material was peripheral blood, sampled before any cancer treatment.

In DNA, the CDR3 is TGTGCCAGTAGTAGACGACAGGGAGAAGCTTTCTTT. It yields the protein CASSRRQGEAFF. The rearrangement links TRBV19 to TRBJ1-1; TRBD1 matches 7 bases. CDR3 length: 12 residues. Trimming at V came to 4 bases and at J to 8 bases, leaving 4 bases not matched to a gene. Germline loops: CDR1 LNHDA, CDR2 SQIVND (reference sequence).